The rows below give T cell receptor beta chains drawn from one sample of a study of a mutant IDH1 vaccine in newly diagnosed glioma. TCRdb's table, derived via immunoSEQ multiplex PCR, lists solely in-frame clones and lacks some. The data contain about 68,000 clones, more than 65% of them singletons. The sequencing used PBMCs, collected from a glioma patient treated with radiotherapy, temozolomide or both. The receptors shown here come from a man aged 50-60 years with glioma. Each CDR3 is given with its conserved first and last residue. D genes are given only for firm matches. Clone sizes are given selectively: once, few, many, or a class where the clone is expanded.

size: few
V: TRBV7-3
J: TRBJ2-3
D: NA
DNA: TGTGCCAGCAGCTTAGCGGGCGGAGGGAGCGGTGACACGCAGTATTTT
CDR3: CASSLAGGGSGDTQYF

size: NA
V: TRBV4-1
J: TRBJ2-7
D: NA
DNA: TGCGCCAGCAGCCAAATATGGGGCCTCCAATACTACGAGCAGTACTTC
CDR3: CASSQIWGLQYYEQYF

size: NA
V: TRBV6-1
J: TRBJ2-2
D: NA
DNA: TGTGCCAGCAGTGGGGGGTTCGGGAAGTTCCCTCTCGGGGAGCTGTTTTTT
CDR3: CASSGGFGKFPLGELFF

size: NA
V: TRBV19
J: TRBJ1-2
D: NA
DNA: TGTGCCAGTAACGCAGGGGTCTATGGCTACACCTTC
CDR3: CASNAGVYGYTF

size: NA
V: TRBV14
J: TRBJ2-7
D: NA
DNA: TGTGCCAGCAGCCAAGATCAAATCTTCACGTCCCCCGGGGGCCACGAGCAGTACTTC
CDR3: CASSQDQIFTSPGGHEQYF

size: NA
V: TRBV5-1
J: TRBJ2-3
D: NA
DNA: TGCGCCAGCAGCTTGCCAGGGGCGCAGGTAGATACGCAGTATTTT
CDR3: CASSLPGAQVDTQYF

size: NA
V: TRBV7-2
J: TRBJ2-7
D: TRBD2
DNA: TGTGCCAGCAGCCTAACTAGCGGGGGGCCCTACGAGCAGTACTTC
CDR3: CASSLTSGGPYEQYF

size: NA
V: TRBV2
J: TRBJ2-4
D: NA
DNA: TGTGCCAGCACCCCAAGAGCCGAAAACATTCAGTACTTC
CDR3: CASTPRAENIQYF

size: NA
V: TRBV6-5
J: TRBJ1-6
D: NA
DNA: TGTGCCAGCAGTTACTCTAAGACAGCCAATTCACCCCTCCACTTT
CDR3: CASSYSKTANSPLHF

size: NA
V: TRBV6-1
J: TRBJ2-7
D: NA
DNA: TGTGCCAGCAGTCCGGGACCGAACTACGAGCAGTACTTC
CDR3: CASSPGPNYEQYF

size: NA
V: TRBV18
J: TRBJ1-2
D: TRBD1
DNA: TGTGCCAGCTCATCCAGACAGACAGGGGGCGGTACCGGTGGCTACACCTTC
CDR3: CASSSRQTGGGTGGYTF

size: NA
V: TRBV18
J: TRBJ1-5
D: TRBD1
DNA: TGTGCCAGCTCACCGAAGGGACAGGGGGGGTCGGGCAATCAGCCCCAGCATTTT
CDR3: CASSPKGQGGSGNQPQHF

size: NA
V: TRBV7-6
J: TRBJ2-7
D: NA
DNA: TGTGCCAGCAGCTTAGTATCTATGTGGGTCCAACCCCCCGGCGAGCAGTACTTC
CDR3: CASSLVSMWVQPPGEQYF

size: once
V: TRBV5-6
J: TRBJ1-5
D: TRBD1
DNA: TGTGCCAGCAGCTTGGGGGCAGGGGGGAGGCCCCAGCATTTT
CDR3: CASSLGAGGRPQHF

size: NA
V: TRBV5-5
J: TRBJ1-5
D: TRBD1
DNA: TGTGCCAGCAGCTTGGCCCTGACAGGGTTTCAGCCCCAGCATTTT
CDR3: CASSLALTGFQPQHF

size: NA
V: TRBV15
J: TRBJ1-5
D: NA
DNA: TGTGCCACCAGCAGAGGGGGGGTTAGCAATCAGCCCCAGCATTTT
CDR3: CATSRGGVSNQPQHF

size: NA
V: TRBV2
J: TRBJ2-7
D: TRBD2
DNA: TGTGCCAGCAGTGAAGCCAGCGGGGCCTCCTACGAGCAGTACTTC
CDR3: CASSEASGASYEQYF

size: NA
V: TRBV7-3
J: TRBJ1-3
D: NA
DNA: TGTGCCAGCACGATAGGGGCCGGGACTGGAAACACCATATATTTT
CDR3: CASTIGAGTGNTIYF

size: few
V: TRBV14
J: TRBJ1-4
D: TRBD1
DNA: TGTGCCAGCAGCAACCAGGGGGCTTTCGGTGAAAAACTGTTTTTT
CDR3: CASSNQGAFGEKLFF

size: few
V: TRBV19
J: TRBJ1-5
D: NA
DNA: TGTGCCACCACGGACAAGAATAGCAATCAGCCCCAGCATTTT
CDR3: CATTDKNSNQPQHF

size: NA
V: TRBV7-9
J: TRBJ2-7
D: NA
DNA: TGTGCCAGCAGCTCCATGACAGCCTTCTACGAGCAGTACTTC
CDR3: CASSSMTAFYEQYF

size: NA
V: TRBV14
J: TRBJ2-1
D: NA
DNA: TGTGCCAGCAGCCAGGCGGATGAGCAGTTCTTC
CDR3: CASSQADEQFF

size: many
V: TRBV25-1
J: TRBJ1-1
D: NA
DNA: TGTGCCAGCAGTGACCCAGGGCAGGGCACTGAAGCTTTCTTT
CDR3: CASSDPGQGTEAFF

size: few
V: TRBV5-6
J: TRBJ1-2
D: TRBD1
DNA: TGTGCCAGCAGCTTTTGGACAGGGGGCGGCTATGGCTACACCTTC
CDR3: CASSFWTGGGYGYTF

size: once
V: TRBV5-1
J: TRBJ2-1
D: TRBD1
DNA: TGCGCCAGCAGCCCCACGTCAGGGGGACCTGCGCAGTTCTTC
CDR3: CASSPTSGGPAQFF

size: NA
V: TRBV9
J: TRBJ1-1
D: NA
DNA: TGTGCCAGCAGCGTAGGAAGCGCTATGAACACTGAAGCTTTCTTT
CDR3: CASSVGSAMNTEAFF

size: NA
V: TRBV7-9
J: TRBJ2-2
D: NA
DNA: TGTGCCAGCAGCTTGGCTTCGGACAGAGGAACCGGGGAGCTGTTTTTT
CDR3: CASSLASDRGTGELFF

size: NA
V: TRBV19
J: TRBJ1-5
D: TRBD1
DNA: TGTGCCAGTACCGATAGTCCCGGGACAGGGGGCACTCAGCCCCAGCATTTT
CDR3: CASTDSPGTGGTQPQHF

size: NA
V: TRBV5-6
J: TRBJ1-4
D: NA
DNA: TGTGCCAGCAGTCGGGGGAGGGCAACTAATGAAAAACTGTTTTTT
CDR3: CASSRGRATNEKLFF

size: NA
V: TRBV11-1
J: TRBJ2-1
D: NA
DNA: TGTGCCAGCAGCCCCGACAGAGACCTCAATGAGCAGTTCTTC
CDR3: CASSPDRDLNEQFF

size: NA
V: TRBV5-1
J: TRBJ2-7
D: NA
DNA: TGCGCCAGCAGTAACCGGGAAACCTACGAGCAGTACTTC
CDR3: CASSNRETYEQYF

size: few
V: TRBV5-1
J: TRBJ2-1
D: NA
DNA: TGCGCCAGCAGCTTGACAGCCAGCTCCTACAATGAGCAGTTCTTC
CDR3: CASSLTASSYNEQFF

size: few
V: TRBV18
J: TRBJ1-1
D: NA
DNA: TGTGCCAGCTCACCAAAGACCCAGAACACTGAAGCTTTCTTT
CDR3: CASSPKTQNTEAFF

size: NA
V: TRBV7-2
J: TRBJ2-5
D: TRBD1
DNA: TGTGCCAGCAGCCCCAGACAGGGCCAAGAGACCCAGTACTTC
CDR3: CASSPRQGQETQYF

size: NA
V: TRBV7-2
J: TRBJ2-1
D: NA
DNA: TGTGCCAGCAGCCCACGACAGCCTAACAATGAGCAGTTCTTC
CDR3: CASSPRQPNNEQFF

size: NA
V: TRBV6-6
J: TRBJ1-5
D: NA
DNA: TGTGCCAGCGGAGGGATCGATCAGCCCCAGCATTTT
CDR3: CASGGIDQPQHF

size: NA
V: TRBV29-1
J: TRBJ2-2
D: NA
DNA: TGCAGCGTCCGTGGGGGGAAATCCACCGGGGAGCTGTTTTTT
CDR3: CSVRGGKSTGELFF

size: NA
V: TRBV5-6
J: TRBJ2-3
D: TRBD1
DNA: TGTGCCAGCAGCTTGGCCGGGACAGGGATTAAAGATACGCAGTATTTT
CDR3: CASSLAGTGIKDTQYF

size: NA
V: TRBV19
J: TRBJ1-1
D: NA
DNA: TGTGCCAGTGGGCAGGGAGGATTCGCTGAAGCTTTCTTT
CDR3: CASGQGGFAEAFF

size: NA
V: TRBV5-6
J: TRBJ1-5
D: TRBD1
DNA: TGTGCCAGCAGCTTGGGACAGGGCCTCGGCCAGCCCCAGCATTTT
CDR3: CASSLGQGLGQPQHF

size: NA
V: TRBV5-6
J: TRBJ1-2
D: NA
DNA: TGTGCCAGCAGCCTGGACTGGACGGATGCCTATGGCTACACCTTC
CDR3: CASSLDWTDAYGYTF

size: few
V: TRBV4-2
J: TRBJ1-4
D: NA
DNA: TGTGCCAGCAGCGTTTTGACCCAAGAGAGCGAAAAACTGTTTTTT
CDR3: CASSVLTQESEKLFF

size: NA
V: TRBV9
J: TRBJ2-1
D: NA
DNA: TGTGCCAGCAGCGTAGGAGGACGGAACAATGAGCAGTTCTTC
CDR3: CASSVGGRNNEQFF

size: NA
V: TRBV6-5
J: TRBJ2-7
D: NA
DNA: TGTGCCAGCAGTTACCGGGCGGACGGCCCCTCCTACGAGCAGTACTTC
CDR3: CASSYRADGPSYEQYF

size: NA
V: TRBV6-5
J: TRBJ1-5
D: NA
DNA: TGTGCCAGCAGTTTAACAGGGTCGGGCAATCAGCCCCAGCATTTT
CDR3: CASSLTGSGNQPQHF

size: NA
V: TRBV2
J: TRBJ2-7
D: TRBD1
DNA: TGTGCCAGCAGATCAACAGGGGGCTCTTACGAGCAGTACTTC
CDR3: CASRSTGGSYEQYF

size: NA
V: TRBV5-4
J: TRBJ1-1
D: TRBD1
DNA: TGTGCCAGCAGACAGGGGGACACTGAAGCTTTCTTT
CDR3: CASRQGDTEAFF

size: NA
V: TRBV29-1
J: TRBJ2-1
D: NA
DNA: TGCAGCGTTCTTCGACAGGTAGGGAATGAGCAGTTCTTC
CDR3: CSVLRQVGNEQFF

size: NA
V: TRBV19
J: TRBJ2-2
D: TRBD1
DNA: TGTGCCACACTACGGACAGGACGAAACACCGGGGAGCTGTTTTTT
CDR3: CATLRTGRNTGELFF